These T cell receptor beta chains were read from a single sample in a study of cytomegalovirus exposure and HLA in healthy donors. Assay: immunoSEQ multiplex PCR; the TCRdb copy retains only in-frame clones and omits some. The sample carries some 130,000 clones, 73% recorded once. Material: PBMCs. The receptors derive from a woman between 35 and 50 years old in good health and CMV-seronegative. The CDR3 runs from the conserved cysteine through the conserved F or W. D genes are given only for firm matches. Rows may omit the clone size; those that give it use once, few, many or a size class.

NA NA TRBJ2-2 TRBV6-6 CASSYGRSSTGELFF TGTGCCAGCAGTTACGGCCGGTCTAGCACCGGGGAGCTGTTTTTT
TRBD1 few TRBJ2-4 TRBV6-1 CASSWDSLAKNIQYF TGTGCCAGCAGCTGGGACAGTCTAGCCAAAAACATTCAGTACTTC
NA NA TRBJ2-3 TRBV7-9 CASSLDMFPDTQYF TGTGCCAGCAGCTTAGATATGTTTCCAGATACGCAGTATTTT
NA NA TRBJ2-1 TRBV4-1 CASSQDLEGGAYNEQFF TGCGCCAGCAGCCAAGATCTGGAGGGGGGGGCGTACAATGAGCAGTTCTTC
NA NA TRBJ2-6 TRBV27 CASSWGRGSGANVLTF TGTGCCAGCAGTTGGGGCCGCGGCTCTGGGGCCAACGTCCTGACTTTC
TRBD1 NA TRBJ1-1 TRBV7-2 CASSSFTGVTEAFF TGTGCCAGCAGCTCCTTTACAGGGGTCACTGAAGCTTTCTTT
NA NA TRBJ2-2 TRBV5-8 CASSQGYTNTGELFF TGTGCCAGCAGCCAGGGGTACACGAACACCGGGGAGCTGTTTTTT
TRBD1 NA TRBJ1-2 TRBV9 CASSVRTGDGYTF TGTGCCAGCAGCGTTAGGACAGGCGATGGCTACACCTTC
TRBD1 NA TRBJ2-1 TRBV18 CASSPTQGPYNEQFF TGTGCCAGCTCCCCAACACAGGGGCCCTACAATGAGCAGTTCTTC
TRBD2 NA TRBJ2-1 TRBV7-8 CASSKHQRGGPYNEQFF TGTGCCAGCAGCAAACATCAGCGGGGGGGCCCCTACAATGAGCAGTTCTTC
NA NA TRBJ1-2 TRBV10-3 CAISGAGSLYGYTF TGTGCCATCAGTGGGGCAGGGTCCCTTTATGGCTACACCTTC
TRBD1 NA TRBJ1-1 TRBV18 CASSRQGAGDTEAFF TGTGCCAGCTCACGACAGGGGGCTGGGGACACTGAAGCTTTCTTT
TRBD2 NA TRBJ2-7 TRBV5-1 CASSRTGTSGLYEQYF TGCGCCAGCAGCCGTACCGGGACTAGCGGTCTTTACGAGCAGTACTTC
NA NA TRBJ2-3 TRBV28 CASSLQGSTDTQYF TGTGCCAGCAGTTTACAGGGGAGCACAGATACGCAGTATTTT
NA NA TRBJ2-3 TRBV15 CATSRDRGSSTDTQYF TGTGCCACCAGCAGAGATAGAGGCTCTAGCACAGATACGCAGTATTTT
NA NA TRBJ2-2 TRBV2 CASRGDTLTGELFF TGTGCCAGCAGGGGGGACACCCTCACCGGGGAGCTGTTTTTT
TRBD2 NA TRBJ2-1 TRBV28 CASTSAGDPSSYNEQFF TGTGCCAGCACGTCGGCGGGGGACCCGAGCTCCTACAATGAGCAGTTCTTC
TRBD1 NA TRBJ2-7 TRBV7-9 CASSLVGTGRYEQYF TGTGCCAGCAGCTTAGTCGGGACAGGGAGGTACGAGCAGTACTTC
TRBD2 NA TRBJ2-5 TRBV7-9 CASRASGGAHETQYF TGTGCCAGCAGGGCTAGCGGGGGGGCCCATGAGACCCAGTACTTC
NA NA TRBJ2-5 TRBV11-2 CASSTLGALTGETQYF TGTGCCAGCAGCACCCTGGGGGCCCTTACCGGGGAGACCCAGTACTTC